This passage covers 25 T cell receptor beta chains from one sample sequenced in a study of memory CD4+ T cells and cytomegalovirus serostatus (dated by TCRdb to the late 2010s). Libraries came from the immunoSEQ multiplex PCR assay. TCRdb stores this immuneACCESS table with in-frame sequences only. Part of the clones is absent; in the studies checked, under half of the shortfall reflects unresolved V genes, and no reason is known for the rest. This sample has about 41,000 clones in its table, and about three quarters of those were observed once. The ten largest account for about 6.8% of the sample. A FACSAria II was used to sort memory CD4+ T cells, defined as single viable CD3+CD4+CD8-CD45RO+ cells. The sample was memory CD4+ T cells from blood. These TCRs come from an adult in good health and CMV-seronegative.

This chain uses TRBV30 with TRBJ2-1, with D unresolved. Deletions cut 3 bases from V and 9 bases from J, with 12 bases between. CDR1 is GTSNPN, CDR2 SVGIG, per germline (reference sequence). This CDR3 contains 12 residues. Here the CDR3 reads CAWSRTLGEQFF. CDR3 nucleotides: TGTGCCTGGAGCAGAACCCTCGGTGAGCAGTTCTTC.

This chain connects TRBV5-4 to TRBJ2-3; D is tentatively TRBD1 or TRBD2 (5 bases each). V shed 5 bases and J shed 0 bases, with 10 bases lying between them. CDR3 length equals 14 residues. CDR1 SGHNT and CDR2 YYREEE come from the germline V gene (reference sequence). The CDR3 region has the DNA TGTGCCAGCAGGCCCGGGGCCAGCACAGATACGCAGTATTTT. Protein sequence: CASRPGASTDTQYF.

The genes are TRBV7-2 and TRBJ2-7; the match to TRBD2 covers 7 bases. This CDR3 is built from 16 residues. The V segment lost 5 bases and the J segment 0 bases; nucleotides outside the gene matches: 10. Germline assignment: CDR1 SGHTA and CDR2 FQGNSA. The CDR3 DNA reads TGTGCCAGCAGCCAATCGAGACTAGCCAACTCCTACGAGCAGTACTTC. Translation gives CASSQSRLANSYEQYF.

The chain employs TRBV18 and TRBJ2-1; 9 nucleotides agree with TRBD2. The CDR3 has 16 amino acids. Germline assignment: CDR1 KGHSH and CDR2 LQKENI. J gave up 7 bases and V 4 bases, and 11 bases lay outside the gene matches. This chain's CDR3 is CASSRNVAGVGNEQFF. The CDR3 DNA follows: TGTGCCAGCTCACGGAACGTAGCGGGAGTAGGTAATGAGCAGTTCTTC.

V is TRBV2 and J is TRBJ2-3; D is undetermined. CDR3 length: 12 amino acids. The germline V and J ends were trimmed by 6 bases and 6 bases, with 10 bases remaining between them. Germline V gives CDR1 SNHLY, CDR2 FYNNEI. The CDR3 sequence: CASRTLGDTQYF. The CDR3 DNA is TGTGCCAGCAGGACCCTTGGGGATACGCAGTATTTT.

This chain connects TRBV4-3 to TRBJ2-7; 9 bases agree with TRBD1. This CDR3 has 17 amino acids. With 0 bases clipped from V and 0 bases from J, the junction kept 6 bases outside the gene matches. Germline V gene data show CDR1 as LGHNA and CDR2 as YSLEER. CDR3 in DNA: TGCGCCAGCAGCCAAGATTACGGGACAGGGACCTCCTACGAGCAGTACTTC. This encodes CASSQDYGTGTSYEQYF.

Here the CDR3 DNA reads TGCGCCAGCAGCTTGGCAGGGTTGGGAGAGACCCAGTACTTC. Encoded protein: CASSLAGLGETQYF. This chain connects TRBV5-1 to TRBJ2-5; D may be TRBD1 (5 bases). The germline gives CDR1 SGHRS, CDR2 YFSETQ. The CDR3 spans 14 residues. V gave up 0 bases and J gave up 4 bases, with 10 bases separating them.

The chain uses TRBV7-9 and TRBJ1-1, with 7 bases lining up with TRBD1. The germline V gene has CDR1 SEHNR and CDR2 FQNEAQ (reference sequence). CDR3 size: 12 residues. Unmatched junction bases numbered 8, after V lost 5 bases and J lost 11 bases. In nucleotides, the CDR3 is TGTGCCAGCAGCCCCCAACAGGGGATGGCTTTCTTT. Protein product: CASSPQQGMAFF.

This rearrangement joins TRBV6-1 to TRBJ2-1; TRBD2 aligns across 7 bases. V was clipped by 4 bases and J by 8 bases; unmatched bases: 17. This CDR3 region has 17 residues. Germline loops: CDR1 MNHNS, CDR2 SASEGT. The CDR3 coding sequence is TGTGCCAGCAGTGGAGAGTCGCCGGCGGGAGCAATCCATGAGCAGTTCTTC. The encoded protein is CASSGESPAGAIHEQFF.

The J gene is TRBJ2-5, the V gene TRBV28; D perhaps matches TRBD1 (5 bases). CDR1 and CDR2 (germline): MDHEN, SYDVKM. This CDR3 comprises 14 residues. Trimming stripped 2 bases from V and 4 bases from J, with 11 bases between. The CDR3 here is CASSLAGSRETQYF. DNA for the CDR3: TGTGCCAGCAGTTTAGCAGGGTCTCGAGAGACCCAGTACTTC. The full variable domain, rest sourced from reference TRBV28 and TRBJ2-5, is DVKVTQSSRYLVKRTGEKVFLECVQDMDHENMFWYRQDPGLGLRLIYFSYDVKMKEKGDIPEGYSVSREKKERFSLILESASTNQTSMYLCASSLAGSRETQYFGPGTRLLVL.

This CDR3 is CASSNSSPRGTEAFF. CDR3 in DNA: TGTGCCAGCAGTAACTCCTCTCCCCGAGGCACTGAAGCTTTCTTT. The rearrangement joins TRBV28 to TRBJ1-1; D is undetermined. The CDR3 runs to 15 residues. CDR1 MDHEN and CDR2 SYDVKM come from the germline V gene. V shed 5 bases and J shed 4 bases, with 17 bases lying between them.

The V and J genes are TRBV5-1 and TRBJ2-7; TRBD1 might be the D (6 bases). V lost 0 bases and J 0 bases, leaving 16 bases between the germline ends. The CDR3 runs to 17 residues. Germline-derived CDR1 and CDR2 are SGHRS and YFSETQ. The CDR3 coding sequence is TGCGCCAGCAGCTTGGCCTCACGACAGGTCGCCTCCTACGAGCAGTACTTC. This codes for CASSLASRQVASYEQYF.

The V call is TRBV11-2, the J call TRBJ2-7, with a weak D call TRBD2 (6 bases). The CDR3 runs to 16 residues. V gave up 5 bases and J gave up 2 bases, with 19 bases separating them. Germline V gene sequence: CDR1 SGHAT, CDR2 FQNNGV. The CDR3: CASSPLSSRRAYEQYF. CDR3 coding DNA: TGTGCCAGCAGCCCCCTAAGTTCACGGAGGGCCTACGAGCAGTACTTC.

This chain links TRBV5-3 with TRBJ2-3; perhaps TRBD2 as D (6 bases). TRBV5-3 is reported as an ORF; its role is uncertain. Trimming shortened V by 0 bases and J by 1 base, and 15 bases separated the two germline ends. The CDR3 loop spans 17 amino acids. This CDR3 is CARSLAVERACTDTQYF. For the CDR3, the DNA is TGTGCCAGAAGCTTGGCTGTAGAGCGGGCATGCACAGATACGCAGTATTTT.

The chain is built from TRBV2 and TRBJ2-7; a weak D match, TRBD2 (6 bases). Germline assignment: CDR1 SNHLY and CDR2 FYNNEI. Trimming took off 3 bases at V and 4 bases at J, with 13 bases between the two ends. CDR3 length: 14 residues. CDR3 bases: TGTGCCAGCAGTGAGGGGGGAATCGGGTACGAGCAGTACTTC. Its protein is CASSEGGIGYEQYF.

This clone was counted only a few times. The chain links TRBV5-1 to TRBJ1-2; unclear D gene. Germline lookup yields CDR1 SGHRS and CDR2 YFSETQ. This CDR3 region has 15 residues. The ends were cut back, 1 base at V and 0 bases at J, with 10 bases in the middle. The CDR3 loop reads CASSLYTTSNYGYTF. In DNA form, the CDR3 reads TGCGCCAGCAGCTTGTACACGACGTCTAACTATGGCTACACCTTC.

This clone was seen once. J is TRBJ2-1 and V is TRBV4-3, with 9 bases identical to TRBD2. Germline lookup yields CDR1 LGHNA and CDR2 YSLEER. This CDR3 region has 16 residues. The V gene end was trimmed by 4 bases and the J gene end by 0 bases; junction bases not matched to a gene: 4. The CDR3 loop reads CASSPLAGNSYNEQFF. The CDR3 DNA reads as TGCGCCAGCAGCCCCCTAGCGGGAAACTCCTACAATGAGCAGTTCTTC.

This rearrangement joins TRBV28 to TRBJ2-7; 7 nucleotides match TRBD1. The junction had 10 bases not matched to a gene; V was cut back by 6 bases and J by 2 bases. The CDR3 totals 15 residues. Germline CDR1 MDHEN, CDR2 SYDVKM. The CDR3 protein is CASSGTARGTYEQYF. In nucleotides, the CDR3 is TGTGCCAGCAGCGGGACAGCCCGGGGAACCTACGAGCAGTACTTC.

The chain uses TRBV7-2 and TRBJ2-5; maybe TRBD2 (6 bases). The CDR3 is 14 residues long. Trimming removed 5 bases at V and 4 bases at J, with 14 bases between. CDR1 is SGHTA and CDR2 is FQGNSA in the germline V gene. Written as DNA, the CDR3 is TGTGCCAGCAGCCTGACTAGTAGCCGAGAGACCCAGTACTTC. Its protein is CASSLTSSRETQYF.

The rearrangement links TRBV28 to TRBJ2-5; D remains unclear. The CDR3 runs 12 residues. Trimming left V 10 bases short and J 3 bases short, with 12 bases between. Germline V gene data show CDR1 as MDHEN and CDR2 as SYDVKM. The CDR3 is CAIGRAEETQYF. The CDR3, as DNA: TGTGCCATCGGCCGGGCGGAAGAGACCCAGTACTTC.

This chain connects TRBV9 to TRBJ2-1, with 8 bases lining up with TRBD2. Germline V gene data show CDR1 as SGDLS and CDR2 as YYNGEE. Trimming at V came to 0 bases and at J to 6 bases, leaving 5 bases not matched to a gene. CDR3 length: 15 residues. CDR3 residues: CASSVDASGRNEQFF. The CDR3 DNA reads as TGTGCCAGCAGCGTAGATGCTAGCGGGCGCAATGAGCAGTTCTTC.

This chain links TRBV6-6 with TRBJ2-7; tentatively, D is TRBD1 or TRBD2 (5 bases each). Trimming removed 4 bases from V and 3 bases from J, with 19 bases in between. The CDR3 sequence is 16 residues long. Germline loops: CDR1 MNHNY, CDR2 SVGAGI (reference sequence). Written as DNA, the CDR3 is TGTGCCAGCAGTTCTCCGGGACCTACAGGTTACTACGAGCAGTACTTC. The encoded protein is CASSSPGPTGYYEQYF.

The DNA of the CDR3 is TGTGCCAGCAGCGAGGACAGGGCCGGACACAATGAGCAGTTCTTC. The encoded protein is CASSEDRAGHNEQFF. V is TRBV5-4 and J is TRBJ2-1; 8 bases are a match to TRBD1. This CDR3 spans 15 amino acids. Germline values: CDR1 SGHNT, CDR2 YYREEE (reference sequence). Trimming cost V 4 bases and J 5 bases; bases outside gene matches: 8.

Notes on this clone: An end of the junction differs from the germline gene, which may be a read error. The V gene is TRBV5-1, the J gene TRBJ2-2; D is undetermined. The CDR3 is 12 residues long. Germline loops: CDR1 SGHRS, CDR2 YFSETQ. The CDR3 loop reads CASSLFNGELFF. The CDR3 DNA is TGTGCCAGCAGCTTGTTCAACGGGGAGCTGTTTTTT.

V gene TRBV6-6 combines with J gene TRBJ2-5; no clear D. The germline V gene has CDR1 MNHNY and CDR2 SVGAGI (reference sequence). V dropped 6 bases and J dropped 7 bases, with 15 bases sitting between them. There are 13 residues in the CDR3. Written as DNA, the CDR3 is TGTGCCAGCAGCCCCGTGGGTTCCGGGACCCAGTACTTC. It encodes CASSPVGSGTQYF.